These 20 T cell receptor beta chains were all obtained from the same sample, sequenced in a study of blood T cell repertoires in COVID-19. Profiling relied on immunoSEQ multiplex PCR, and the TCRdb table lists in-frame clones only, not all of them. The table records 70,000 or so clones, approximately 85% of them present only once. The sequencing input was peripheral blood. These receptor sequences come from a woman older than 75 with active or convalescent COVID-19.

The chain links TRBV7-3 to TRBJ1-1; perhaps TRBD1 as D (5 bases). Germline CDR1 reads SGHTA; CDR2 reads FQGTGA. V gave up 5 bases and J gave up 0 bases, with 13 bases separating them. CDR3 length: 15 residues. CDR3: CASSADGAMNTEAFF. In DNA form, the CDR3 reads TGTGCCAGCAGCGCTGATGGGGCAATGAACACTGAAGCTTTCTTT.

V usage is TRBV18 and J usage is TRBJ1-5; 7 bases are shared with TRBD1. Germline V lookup: CDR1 KGHSH, CDR2 LQKENI. With 5 bases clipped from V and 2 bases from J, the junction kept 3 bases outside the gene matches. This CDR3 spans 14 amino acids. CDR3: CASSGGQGNQPQHF. DNA of the CDR3: TGTGCCAGCTCAGGTGGACAGGGCAATCAGCCCCAGCATTTT. Complete variable domain (other parts from reference TRBV18 and TRBJ1-5): NAGVMQNPRHLVRRRGQEARLRCSPMKGHSHVYWYRQLPEEGLKFMVYLQKENIIDESGMPKERFSAEFPKEGPSILRIQQVVRGDSAAYFCASSGGQGNQPQHFGDGTRLSIL.

The rearrangement links TRBV18 to TRBJ2-5; 13 nucleotides align to TRBD2. This CDR3 contains 16 residues. V was pared by 3 bases and J by 3 bases, with 4 bases of the junction left unmatched. CDR1 is KGHSH and CDR2 is LQKENI in the germline V gene. The CDR3 DNA sequence: TGTGCCAGCTCACCTTATGGACTAGCGGGGGAAGAGACCCAGTACTTC. It specifies CASSPYGLAGEETQYF.

This clone showed up just a few times. The chain carries TRBV3-1 (or the pseudogene TRBV3-2) and TRBJ1-3; 8 bases match TRBD1. The V gene's germline CDR1 is LGHDT and CDR2 YNNKEL (reference sequence). The CDR3 loop spans 16 amino acids. V was clipped by 3 bases and J by 0 bases; unmatched bases: 4. The CDR3 DNA sequence: TGTGCCAGCAGCCAGGACAGGGCAAGCTCTGGAAACACCATATATTTT. Amino acids: CASSQDRASSGNTIYF.

The gene calls are TRBV12-3 or TRBV12-4 and TRBJ1-2; no clear D gene. Between the trimmed V and J ends, which lost 3 bases and 7 bases, there was a span of 6 bases. This CDR3 comprises 11 residues. This chain's CDR3 is CASSFSVGYTF. The CDR3 region has the DNA TGTGCCAGCAGTTTTTCCGTTGGCTACACCTTC.

The V gene is TRBV2, the J gene TRBJ2-1; 14 bases agree with TRBD2. Germline V gene data show CDR1 as SNHLY and CDR2 as FYNNEI. V was pared by 7 bases and J by 6 bases, with 11 bases of the junction left unmatched. This CDR3 region has 17 residues. For the CDR3, the DNA is TGTGCCAGCACCGGACTAGCGGGGGGTGGGCAATTCAATGAGCAGTTCTTC. Residues: CASTGLAGGGQFNEQFF. Full variable domain (missing parts from reference TRBV2 and TRBJ2-1): EPEVTQTPSHQVTQMGQEVILRCVPISNHLYFYWYRQILGQKVEFLVSFYNNEISEKSEIFDDQFSVERPDGSNFTLKIRSTKLEDSAMYFCASTGLAGGGQFNEQFFGPGTRLTVL.

This clone was seen a few times. V and J are TRBV19 and TRBJ1-3; TRBD1 aligns across 9 bases. CDR3 length equals 13 residues. Trimming cost V 7 bases and J 7 bases; bases outside gene matches: 5. Germline V gene lookup returns CDR1 LNHDA and CDR2 SQIVND (reference sequence). The chain's CDR3 is CASTGTGWNTIYF. The DNA of the CDR3 is TGTGCCAGTACCGGGACAGGGTGGAACACCATATATTTT.

The sample holds a few counts of this clone. This chain uses TRBV2 with TRBJ1-5, with TRBD1 as a possible D gene (5 bases). This CDR3 has 16 residues. Looked up from germline, CDR1 is SNHLY and CDR2 is FYNNEI. V was cut by 1 base and J by 7 bases, with 17 bases left in between. This chain's CDR3 is CASSEGRVLFVQPQHF. The CDR3 nucleotides read TGTGCCAGCAGTGAAGGCAGGGTGTTGTTTGTACAGCCCCAGCATTTT.

V is TRBV7-2 and J is TRBJ1-4, with TRBD1 as a possible D gene (6 bases). CDR3 length: 14 residues. V lost 3 bases to trimming and J lost 6 bases, with 11 bases between them. Germline V gene lookup returns CDR1 SGHTA and CDR2 FQGNSA. CDR3 loop: CASSFQAGDEKLFF. CDR3 nucleotide sequence: TGTGCCAGCAGCTTCCAGGCAGGGGATGAAAAACTGTTTTTT.

This clone is a singleton in its sample. This chain joins TRBV15 and TRBJ2-1, with D tentatively TRBD1 (5 bases). CDR3 length: 15 amino acids. The germline V gene has CDR1 LNHNV and CDR2 YYDKDF (reference sequence). V was shortened by 0 bases and J by 9 bases, with 15 bases between the two germline ends. CDR3 amino acids: CATSRDQGARGEQFF. CDR3 sequence (DNA): TGTGCCACCAGCAGAGATCAAGGGGCCCGCGGTGAGCAGTTCTTC.

The chain couples TRBV3-1 (or the pseudogene TRBV3-2) to TRBJ1-1, with 8 bases that match TRBD1. Germline V lookup: CDR1 LGHDT, CDR2 YNNKEL (reference sequence). The CDR3 sequence is 17 residues long. Germline trimming cut 4 bases from V and 0 bases from J; bases unmatched to any gene: 10. The DNA of the CDR3 is TGTGCCAGCAGCCCAGAAAGACAGGGGAGCGTGAACACTGAAGCTTTCTTT. Translated: CASSPERQGSVNTEAFF.

The rearrangement links TRBV4-3 to TRBJ1-5; tentative D call: TRBD1 (6 bases). CDR3 length: 15 residues. CDR1 and CDR2 (germline): LGHNA, YSLEER. Deletions cut 4 bases from V and 7 bases from J, with 17 bases between. The CDR3 loop is CASSRAAQGEQPQHF. CDR3 in DNA: TGCGCCAGCAGCCGGGCGGCACAGGGAGAACAGCCCCAGCATTTT.

V gene TRBV7-2 combines with J gene TRBJ2-7; D gene ambiguous. CDR1 SGHTA and CDR2 FQGNSA come from the germline V gene. The CDR3 covers 13 residues. Trimming left V 5 bases short and J 1 base short, with 9 bases between. CDR3 amino acids: CASSRARSYEQYF. The CDR3 region has the DNA TGTGCCAGCAGCCGTGCACGGTCCTACGAGCAGTACTTC.

V gene TRBV6-5 combines with J gene TRBJ1-1; tentatively, D is TRBD1 (5 bases). Between the trimmed V and J ends, which lost 2 bases and 0 bases, there was a span of 7 bases. Germline V gene data show CDR1 as MNHEY and CDR2 as SVGAGI. The CDR3 length is 14 residues. CDR3 residues: CASSYGRVNTEAFF. CDR3 nucleotide sequence: TGTGCCAGCAGTTACGGCAGGGTGAACACTGAAGCTTTCTTT.

The V and J genes are TRBV19 and TRBJ1-5; D remains unclear. V shed 3 bases and J shed 0 bases, with 9 bases lying between them. CDR1 LNHDA and CDR2 SQIVND come from the germline V gene (reference sequence). The CDR3 is 15 residues long. CDR3 amino acids: CASSMGPYSNQPQHF. The CDR3 coding sequence is TGTGCCAGTAGTATGGGCCCTTATAGCAATCAGCCCCAGCATTTT.

The gene calls are TRBV7-6 and TRBJ2-3; 7 bases agree with TRBD2. Germline assignment: CDR1 SGHVS and CDR2 FNYEAQ. The trim removed 5 bases at V and 3 bases at J, leaving 5 bases unmatched. This CDR3 has 14 residues. The CDR3 DNA reads as TGTGCCAGCAGCGATGGACTAGGGACAGATACGCAGTATTTT. It yields the protein CASSDGLGTDTQYF.

The chain joins TRBV5-6 to TRBJ1-1, with 7 bases matching TRBD1. Germline V lookup: CDR1 SGHDT, CDR2 YYEEEE. The V and J ends lost 2 bases and 6 bases, in that order; junction bases with no gene match: 10. The CDR3 runs 15 residues. The CDR3, as DNA: TGTGCCAGCAGCTTAAGGGGGCGACCTCGCTCTGAAGCTTTCTTT. It is translated as CASSLRGRPRSEAFF.

V is TRBV29-1 and J is TRBJ2-3; 7 nucleotides agree with TRBD2. Per germline, CDR1 SQVTM and CDR2 ANQGSEA. The CDR3 length is 14 residues. Unmatched junction bases numbered 7, after V lost 4 bases and J lost 3 bases. DNA of the CDR3: TGCAGCGTTGGAAAGCGGGGAGAAACAGATACGCAGTATTTT. As protein: CSVGKRGETDTQYF.

V is TRBV7-6 and J is TRBJ2-7; 11 bases fit TRBD2. Germline CDR1 is SGHVS and CDR2 is FNYEAQ. Trimming at V came to 4 bases and at J to 1 base, leaving 3 bases not matched to a gene. The CDR3 is made up of 15 amino acids. This chain's CDR3 is CASSSGTSGSYEQYF. Written as DNA, the CDR3 is TGTGCCAGCAGCTCGGGGACTAGCGGATCCTACGAGCAGTACTTC. The complete variable domain, with remaining parts taken from reference TRBV7-6 and TRBJ2-7, reads GAGVSQSPRYKVTKRGQDVALRCDPISGHVSLYWYRQALGQGPEFLTYFNYEAQQDKSGLPNDRFSAERPEGSISTLTIQRTEQRDSAMYRCASSSGTSGSYEQYFGPGTRLTVT.

This clone has a single count. The J gene is TRBJ2-7, the V gene TRBV6-5; 11 bases match TRBD2. With 10 bases clipped from V and 7 bases from J, the junction kept 9 bases outside the gene matches. Germline CDR1 is MNHEY and CDR2 is SVGAGI. The CDR3 loop spans 13 amino acids. CDR3 protein: CATYSGGAGEQYF. The CDR3 DNA reads TGTGCCACCTATAGCGGGGGGGCGGGAGAGCAGTACTTC.